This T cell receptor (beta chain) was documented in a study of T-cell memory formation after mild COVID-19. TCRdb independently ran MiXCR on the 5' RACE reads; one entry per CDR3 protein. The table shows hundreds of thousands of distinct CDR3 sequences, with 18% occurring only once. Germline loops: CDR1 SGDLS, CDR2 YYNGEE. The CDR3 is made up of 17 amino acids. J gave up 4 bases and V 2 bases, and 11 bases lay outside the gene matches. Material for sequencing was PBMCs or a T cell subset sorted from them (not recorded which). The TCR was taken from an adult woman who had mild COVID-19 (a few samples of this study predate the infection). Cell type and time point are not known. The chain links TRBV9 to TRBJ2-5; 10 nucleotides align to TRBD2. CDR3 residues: CASSVLAGVGGGETQYF. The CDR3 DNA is TGTGCCAGCAGCGTGCTAGCGGGAGTTGGGGGAGGAGAGACCCAGTACTTC.